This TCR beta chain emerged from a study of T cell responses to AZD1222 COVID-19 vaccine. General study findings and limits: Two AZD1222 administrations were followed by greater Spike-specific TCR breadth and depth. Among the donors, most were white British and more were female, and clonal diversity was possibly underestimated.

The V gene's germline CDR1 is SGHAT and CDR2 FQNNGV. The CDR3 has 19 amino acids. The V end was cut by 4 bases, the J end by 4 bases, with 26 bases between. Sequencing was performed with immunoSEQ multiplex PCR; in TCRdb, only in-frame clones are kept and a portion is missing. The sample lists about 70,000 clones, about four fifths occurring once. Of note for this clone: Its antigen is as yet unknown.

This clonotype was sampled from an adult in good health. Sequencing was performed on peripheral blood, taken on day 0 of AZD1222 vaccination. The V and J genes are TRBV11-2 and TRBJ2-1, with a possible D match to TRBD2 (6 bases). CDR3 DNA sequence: TGTGCCAGCAGCTCCCGTTTTTTAGCGGCGAACCTGGGGTACAATGAGCAGTTCTTC. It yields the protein CASSSRFLAANLGYNEQFF.